This T cell receptor (beta chain) was captured in a study of T cell responses to AZD1222 COVID-19 vaccine. Overall study: It was second doses at about 4 or about 12 weeks that were pooled.

Study observations and caveats: Scientists sampled the repertoires only once the peak T cell response had passed. Spike-specific TCR breadth and depth rose after two AZD1222 doses.

V shed 0 bases, J shed 7 bases, and the junction held 5 bases outside the gene matches. CDR1 is SGDLS and CDR2 is YYNGEE in the germline V gene. The CDR3 length is 15 residues. Details on this clone: Its antigen is unidentified.

The assay was immunoSEQ multiplex PCR, and TCRdb's table has in-frame clones only and misses some. Of tens of thousands of clones listed, roughly nine tenths are singletons. V is TRBV9 and J is TRBJ2-7, with 12 bases fitting TRBD2. The sequencing used peripheral blood, collected on day 0 of AZD1222 vaccination. The receptor was isolated from an adult in good health. DNA of the CDR3: TGTGCCAGCAGCGTAGCCCCACTAGCGGGGGGTGAGCAGTACTTC. Translated, it gives CASSVAPLAGGEQYF.